This T cell receptor beta chain was recovered during a study of blood T cell repertoires in COVID-19 (dated by TCRdb to between 2020 and 2021). In terms of the full investigation: The collaborator samples originated in the United States, Italy and Spain and spanned the acute and convalescent phases of COVID-19. Where HLA class I and class II types were available, the types were taken from metadata supplied by the sample provider, not from assay-based typing. Samples came from the ongoing ImmuneRACE study (first 160 participants) plus 1,254 subjects from 6 global collaborators. Subjects who had been exposed to COVID-19, were actively infected with it, or had recovered from it provided the deeply sampled blood TCRbeta repertoires that made up the dataset. The repertoires were released in a freely available public database meant as a resource for research on the immune response to SARS-CoV-2. A de-identified subject ID, COVID-19 status, age in years and sex were almost always included in the sample metadata. The prospective study material was composed of cDNA or gDNA derived from T cells, B-cell-depleted T cells, or PBMCs.

The germline V gene supplies CDR1 KGHSH and CDR2 LQKENI. Trimmed from V: 3 bases; trimmed from J: 5 bases; junction bases lacking a gene match: 10. Spanning cysteine to phenylalanine, the CDR3 consists of 15 amino acids. The only DNA kept is the CDR3, 45 bases in frame from the first base. Note on this clone: The specificity of this receptor is unknown. Base quality data are lacking; no much larger clone is found one base away.

Here is what the overall study found, with its caveats: How much clinical and demographic metadata was included differed by source and by participant, and the metadata was provided uncurated.

The immunoSEQ Assay, a bias-controlled multiplex PCR, was used to amplify TCRbeta CDR3 regions from genomic DNA. Turning to the authors' computational methods: The number of nucleated cells in each sample was estimated by amplification of reference gene primers within the assay. Sequence reads were collapsed and filtered to measure the absolute abundance of every unique TCRbeta CDR3 rearrangement. Productive Simpson clonality was computed per sample as the square root of Simpson's diversity index over productive rearrangements. TCRdb re-hosts the immuneACCESS table, in-frame sequences only. Its copies lack some clones; in the studies checked, an unresolved V gene accounts for under half of them, and the cause for the rest is not known. For V, J and clone size, that table is used; D and trimming come from the DNA. Counted in this sample were about 150,000 clones; just over 85% of them appeared once. Of the sample, around 3.5% is held by the ten largest clones.

Each collaborating institution followed its own protocols to collect whole blood in K2EDTA tubes. Collaborator samples were shipped for TCRbeta analysis as frozen whole blood, isolated PBMCs, or DNA extracted from either sample type. The sequenced sample consisted of peripheral blood. Recombination linked TRBV18 to TRBJ2-7; the junction holds 7 bases that match TRBD1. The TCR comes from a man aged 70-80 years with acute or convalescent COVID-19. The nucleotide sequence reads TGTGCCAGCTCACCGTTACAGGGGCTTGGGAACGAGCAGTACTTC. This encodes CASSPLQGLGNEQYF.